A single sample is the source of the 20 T cell receptor beta chains below, sequenced in a study of blood T cells in healthy people across ages. A second PCR of roughly 7 to 11 cycles used a sample-barcoded 5' primer and a J-beta primer mix. MiXCR was run by TCRdb on the 5' RACE reads, yielding one entry per CDR3 protein. The sample holds about 1.6 million distinct CDR3 sequences, 34% seen once. Specimen: blood. The receptors were gathered from a woman in her thirties in good health.

The chain has TRBV14 and TRBJ2-1; 10 positions match TRBD2. The CDR3 loop spans 17 amino acids. Germline CDR1 reads SGHDN; CDR2 reads FVKESK. The trim removed 1 base at V and 8 bases at J, leaving 11 bases unmatched. CDR3: CASSQGPSSGRDDEQFF. The CDR3 bases are TGTGCCAGCAGCCAAGGCCCATCCAGCGGGAGGGACGATGAGCAGTTCTTC.

This clonotype was seen a few times. This chain links TRBV11-2 with TRBJ2-5, with D uncertain. The V end lost 5 bases, the J end lost 9 bases, and 13 bases lay between the germline ends. Germline V gene lookup returns CDR1 SGHAT and CDR2 FQNNGV. The length of the CDR3 is 12 residues. Here the CDR3 reads CASSPGPSAQYF. DNA of the CDR3: TGTGCCAGCAGCCCGGGCCCTTCGGCCCAGTACTTC.

This clonotype was counted between two and nine times. The chain combines TRBV4-1 with TRBJ2-1; no reliable D call. The CDR3 totals 13 residues. The V end lost 1 base, the J end lost 8 bases, and 9 bases lay between the germline ends. Germline values: CDR1 MGHRA, CDR2 YSYEKL. The CDR3 here is CASSQGFVDEQFF. The CDR3 DNA is TGCGCCAGCAGCCAAGGGTTTGTAGATGAGCAGTTCTTC.

This clonotype was seen repeatedly, ten times or more. This sequence joins TRBV27 and TRBJ2-1, with TRBD1 as a possible D gene (5 bases). Germline assignment: CDR1 MNHEY and CDR2 SMNVEV (reference sequence). The CDR3 is made up of 13 amino acids. V lost 5 bases, J lost 3 bases, and 8 bases lay in between. The CDR3 bases are TGTGCCAGCAGTAAGGGGATCTACAATGAGCAGTTCTTC. Protein: CASSKGIYNEQFF.

This clonotype was observed a few times. The chain couples TRBV20-1 to TRBJ2-5, with 9 positions matching TRBD2. Germline V gives CDR1 DFQATT, CDR2 SNEGSKA (reference sequence). Trimming took 6 bases from V and 1 from J; bases not matched to a gene: 12. The CDR3 covers 16 residues. The CDR3 coding sequence is TGCAGTGCCCTCAAGGGAGGCGGGAGGGCCCAAGAGACCCAGTACTTC. Amino acids: CSALKGGGRAQETQYF.

This clonotype was observed a few times. J is TRBJ2-5 and V is TRBV5-1; the D is unclear. Germline CDR1 reads SGHRS; CDR2 reads YFSETQ. The CDR3 totals 13 residues. The V end lost 0 bases, the J end lost 4 bases, and 7 bases lay between the germline ends. Written as DNA, the CDR3 is TGCGCCAGCAGCTTGGCGGTTGCAGAGACCCAGTACTTC. Protein product: CASSLAVAETQYF.

This chain links TRBV6-6 with TRBJ1-3; D perhaps matches TRBD1 (6 bases). Trimming shortened V by 2 bases and J by 10 bases, and 21 bases separated the two germline ends. The germline V gene has CDR1 MNHNY and CDR2 SVGAGI (reference sequence). This CDR3 has 16 amino acids. The DNA of the CDR3 is TGTGCCAGCAGTTACGGACCGGGGGAGGGGGTTTGGACCATATATTTT. This gives the protein CASSYGPGEGVWTIYF.

This sequence joins TRBV3-1 and TRBJ2-2, with no clear D. The CDR3 contains 14 residues. V was cut by 2 bases and J by 6 bases, with 10 bases left in between. Germline CDR1 LGHDT, CDR2 YNNKEL (reference sequence). The CDR3 spells CASSQLGFAGELFF. CDR3 DNA: TGTGCCAGCAGCCAATTGGGTTTCGCCGGGGAGCTGTTTTTT.

The table lists this clonotype with a few counts. The chain employs TRBV4-2 and TRBJ2-1; D may correspond to TRBD1 or TRBD2 (5 bases each). Germline CDR1 LGHNA, CDR2 YNFKEQ. The CDR3 is 15 amino acids. Trimming removed 0 bases from V and 3 bases from J, with 9 bases in between. The CDR3 DNA reads as TGTGCCAGCAGCCAAGAGGGGGTCATCTACAATGAGCAGTTCTTC. Its protein product is CASSQEGVIYNEQFF.

The rearrangement links TRBV20-1 to TRBJ2-7; the D is unclear. The CDR3 sequence is 11 residues long. V lost 3 bases, J lost 12 bases, and 15 bases lay in between. The germline gives CDR1 DFQATT, CDR2 SNEGSKA (reference sequence). CDR3 sequence: CSASETEFPYF. The CDR3 nucleotides read TGCAGTGCTAGCGAGACGGAGTTTCCGTACTTC.

With respect to this clonotype: At one of its ends the junction is not consistent with the germline gene, which may arise from a read error. The chain has TRBV5-1 and TRBJ2-5; D gene ambiguous. Germline loops: CDR1 SGHRS, CDR2 YFSETQ. This CDR3 has 13 amino acids. The chain's CDR3 is CASSLEQQETRYF. The CDR3 DNA follows: TGCGCCAGCAGCTTGGAACAGCAAGAGACCCGGTACTTC.

This clonotype was detected only a few times. Its ends do not fully match the called genes, so a read error is possible. The chain recombines TRBV12-3 or TRBV12-4 with TRBJ2-1; a weak D match, TRBD1 (5 bases). CDR3 length: 15 residues. CDR3 loop: CASSLIGASNNEQFF. CDR3 DNA: TGTGCCAGCAGTTTAATAGGGGCCTCCAACAATGAGCAGTTCTTC.

To note about this clonotype: Mismatch with germline at one junction end may stem from a read error. The chain employs TRBV7-6 and TRBJ2-4; the D is unclear. CDR3 size: 14 residues. The V gene's germline CDR1 is SGHVS and CDR2 FNYEAQ. CDR3 nucleotide sequence: TGTGCCAGCAACTTAGTGGATGCAAACTATGAGCAGTACTTC. This sequence encodes CASNLVDANYEQYF.

This clonotype was seen a few times. The rearrangement joins TRBV10-3 to TRBJ2-7; perhaps D is TRBD1 or TRBD2 (5 bases each). Between the trimmed V and J ends, which lost 6 bases and 3 bases, there was a span of 15 bases. Germline V gene sequence: CDR1 ENHRY, CDR2 SYGVKD. CDR3 length equals 14 residues. CDR3 protein: CAISARDENYEQYF. CDR3 DNA: TGTGCCATCAGCGCTCGGGACGAGAACTACGAGCAGTACTTC.

This rearrangement joins TRBV30 to TRBJ2-3, with 13 nucleotides matching TRBD2. The V gene's germline CDR1 is GTSNPN and CDR2 SVGIG (reference sequence). This CDR3 spans 18 amino acids. The V segment lost 4 bases and the J segment 0 bases; nucleotides outside the gene matches: 10. This chain's CDR3 is CAWKVHGLAGDSTDTQYF. For the CDR3, the DNA is TGTGCCTGGAAGGTTCACGGACTAGCGGGAGATAGCACAGATACGCAGTATTTT.

This chain links TRBV20-1 with TRBJ1-4; 8 bases agree with TRBD1. Germline CDR1 DFQATT, CDR2 SNEGSKA (reference sequence). Germline trimming cut 5 bases from V and 7 bases from J; bases unmatched to any gene: 6. The CDR3 sequence is 13 residues long. The CDR3 nucleotides read TGCAGTGCTGGACAGGGTGGTGTTGAAAAACTGTTTTTT. Translated, it gives CSAGQGGVEKLFF.

This clonotype turned up a few times. The chain is built from TRBV20-1 and TRBJ2-7, with D perhaps matching TRBD1 (5 bases). The germline V gene has CDR1 DFQATT and CDR2 SNEGSKA (reference sequence). V shed 1 base and J shed 3 bases, with 10 bases lying between them. This CDR3 contains 13 residues. In DNA, the CDR3 is TGCAGTGCTAGAGCAGGGTCCTTCTACGAGCAGTACTTC. This sequence encodes CSARAGSFYEQYF.

This clonotype was seen only a few times. The J gene is TRBJ2-1, the V gene TRBV20-1; D unresolved. This CDR3 has 14 residues. Deletions cut 0 bases from V and 0 bases from J, with 6 bases between. Germline values: CDR1 DFQATT, CDR2 SNEGSKA (reference sequence). CDR3 region: CSAREVDSYNEQFF. As DNA, the CDR3 is TGCAGTGCTAGAGAGGTGGACTCCTACAATGAGCAGTTCTTC.

This clonotype came up many times. The chain has TRBV10-2 and TRBJ1-2; D is ambiguous. Germline CDR1 and CDR2: WSHSY and SAAADI. The CDR3 extends over 12 amino acids. V was cut by 3 bases and J by 3 bases, with 5 bases left in between. This CDR3 is CASSDGYYGYTF. The CDR3 nucleotides read TGCGCCAGCAGTGACGGATACTATGGCTACACCTTC.

This clonotype appeared many times. The chain uses TRBV7-9 and TRBJ2-7; possible D gene TRBD1, 6 bases. Looked up from germline, CDR1 is SEHNR and CDR2 is FQNEAQ (reference sequence). Trimming cost V 5 bases and J 1 base, with 15 bases left between them. There are 15 residues in the CDR3. The CDR3 bases are TGTGCCAGCAGCATGGGACAACTGGGGTCCTACGAGCAGTACTTC. Its protein product is CASSMGQLGSYEQYF.